Each of the 6 T cell receptor beta chains below was sequenced from the same sample in a study of cytomegalovirus exposure and HLA in healthy donors. Both 60 Vbeta primers and 13 Jbeta primers went into the PCR. The repertoire was sequenced with immunoSEQ multiplex PCR; TCRdb's copy has only in-frame clones and lacks some. Here the sample spans approximately 100,000 clones, around 83% being singletons. Sequencing was carried out using PBMCs. These TCRs come from a woman in her late teens or twenties in good health and CMV-seronegative.

The chain uses TRBV28 and TRBJ2-3; D is undetermined. Germline V gives CDR1 MDHEN, CDR2 SYDVKM. The CDR3 is 15 residues long. V lost 3 bases and J 4 bases, leaving 14 bases between the germline ends. The CDR3 region has the DNA TGTGCCAGCAGTTTCACGCGGCTAGAGCCAGATACGCAGTATTTT. Translating it yields CASSFTRLEPDTQYF.

This chain connects TRBV4-3 to TRBJ1-5; TRBD1 is a possible D gene (5 bases). The germline V gene encodes CDR1 LGHNA and CDR2 YSLEER. The CDR3 is 16 residues long. V was cut by 0 bases and J by 11 bases, with 20 bases left in between. The CDR3 nucleotides are TGCGCCAGCAGCCAAGACTGGCAGGGTCGGCGTGCGGCCCAGCATTTT. It is translated as CASSQDWQGRRAAQHF.

The chain employs TRBV18 and TRBJ2-1, with 7 bases lining up with TRBD2. The CDR3 contains 14 residues. Germline trimming cut 4 bases from V and 9 bases from J; bases unmatched to any gene: 9. The germline CDR1 and CDR2 sequences are KGHSH and LQKENI. The chain's CDR3 is CASSLSSGFSEQFF. DNA for the CDR3: TGTGCCAGCTCACTCAGTAGCGGGTTCAGTGAGCAGTTCTTC.

V is TRBV6-6 and J is TRBJ1-1; TRBD1 might be the D (5 bases). In germline, CDR1 is MNHNY, CDR2 SVGAGI (reference sequence). Deletions cut 5 bases from V and 1 base from J, with 8 bases between. CDR3 length: 13 amino acids. CDR3 protein: CASSRGWNTEAFF. The CDR3 DNA reads TGTGCCAGCAGTCGGGGGTGGAACACTGAAGCTTTCTTT.

The chain combines TRBV11-2 with TRBJ2-1, with 7 positions matching TRBD2. Germline CDR1 is SGHAT and CDR2 is FQNNGV. Germline trimming cut 5 bases from V and 2 bases from J; bases unmatched to any gene: 6. The CDR3 loop spans 15 amino acids. CDR3 sequence reads: CASSPLADPYNEQFF. The CDR3 region has the DNA TGTGCCAGCAGCCCGCTAGCGGACCCCTACAATGAGCAGTTCTTC.

The rearrangement uses TRBV29-1 and TRBJ1-2; possibly TRBD1 for D (5 bases). The germline V and J ends were trimmed by 3 bases and 6 bases, with 11 bases remaining between them. The CDR3 sequence is 12 residues long. Germline V CDR1 and CDR2: SQVTM, ANQGSEA. The DNA for the CDR3 is TGCAGCGTTGACGTCTGGGGGGATGGCTACACCTTC. It codes for CSVDVWGDGYTF.